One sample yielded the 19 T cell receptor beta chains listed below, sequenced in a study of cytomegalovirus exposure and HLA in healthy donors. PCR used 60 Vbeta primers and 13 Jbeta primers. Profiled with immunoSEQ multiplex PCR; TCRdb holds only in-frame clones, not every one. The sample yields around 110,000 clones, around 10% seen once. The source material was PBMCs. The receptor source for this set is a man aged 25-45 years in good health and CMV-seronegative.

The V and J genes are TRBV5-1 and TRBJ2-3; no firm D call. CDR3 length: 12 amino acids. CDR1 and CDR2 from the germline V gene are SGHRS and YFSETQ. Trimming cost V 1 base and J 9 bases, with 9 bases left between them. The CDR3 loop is CASSLSPRTQYF. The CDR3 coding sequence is TGCGCCAGCAGCTTGTCCCCTAGAACGCAGTATTTT.

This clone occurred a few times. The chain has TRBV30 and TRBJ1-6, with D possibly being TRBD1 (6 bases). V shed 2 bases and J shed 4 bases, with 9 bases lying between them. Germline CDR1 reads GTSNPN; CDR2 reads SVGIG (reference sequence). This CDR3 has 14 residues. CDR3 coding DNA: TGTGCCTGGAGTATCGGACAGTATAATTCACCCCTCCACTTT. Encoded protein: CAWSIGQYNSPLHF.

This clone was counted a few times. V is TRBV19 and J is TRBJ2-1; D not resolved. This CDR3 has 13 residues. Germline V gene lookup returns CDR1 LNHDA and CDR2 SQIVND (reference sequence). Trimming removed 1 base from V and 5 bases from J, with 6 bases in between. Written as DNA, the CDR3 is TGTGCCAGTAGTATAGGAGAGAACAATGAGCAGTTCTTC. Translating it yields CASSIGENNEQFF.

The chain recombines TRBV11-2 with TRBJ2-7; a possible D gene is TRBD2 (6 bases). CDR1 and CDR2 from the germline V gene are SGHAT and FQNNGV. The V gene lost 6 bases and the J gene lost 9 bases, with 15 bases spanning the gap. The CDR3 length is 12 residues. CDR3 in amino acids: CASSQDYLGQYF. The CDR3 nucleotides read TGTGCCAGCAGTCAGGACTACCTCGGGCAGTACTTC.

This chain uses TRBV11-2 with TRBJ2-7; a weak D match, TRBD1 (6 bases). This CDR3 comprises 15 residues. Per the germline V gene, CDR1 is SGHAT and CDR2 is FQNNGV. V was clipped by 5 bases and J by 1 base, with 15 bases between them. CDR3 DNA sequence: TGTGCCAGCAGCGGCACAGGGTTAGGTTCCTACGAGCAGTACTTC. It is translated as CASSGTGLGSYEQYF.

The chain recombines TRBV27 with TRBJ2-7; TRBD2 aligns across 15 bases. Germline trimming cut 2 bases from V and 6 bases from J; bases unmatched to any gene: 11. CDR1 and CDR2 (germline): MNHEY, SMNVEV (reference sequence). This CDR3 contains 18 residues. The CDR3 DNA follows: TGTGCCAGCAGTTTAAGGACTAGCGGGGGGGCCAAGTCCCCCGAGCAGTACTTC. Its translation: CASSLRTSGGAKSPEQYF.

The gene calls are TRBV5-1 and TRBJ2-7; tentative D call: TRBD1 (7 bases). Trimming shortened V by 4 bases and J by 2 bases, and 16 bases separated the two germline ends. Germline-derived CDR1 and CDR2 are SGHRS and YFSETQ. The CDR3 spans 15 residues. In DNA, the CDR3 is TGCGCCAGCAGCCCGGGGGACAGTAAAACCTACGAGCAGTACTTC. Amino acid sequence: CASSPGDSKTYEQYF.

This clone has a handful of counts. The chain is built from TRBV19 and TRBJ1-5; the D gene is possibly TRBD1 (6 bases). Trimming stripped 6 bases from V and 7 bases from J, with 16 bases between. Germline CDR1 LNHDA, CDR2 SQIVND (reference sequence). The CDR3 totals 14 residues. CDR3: CASSVTGTGQPQHF. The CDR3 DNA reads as TGTGCCAGTAGCGTTACAGGGACCGGACAGCCCCAGCATTTT.

The CDR3 reads CASSTGQGLSQPQHF. Here the CDR3 DNA reads TGTGCCAGCAGCACAGGACAGGGTCTGAGTCAGCCCCAGCATTTT. The chain has TRBV7-8 and TRBJ1-5; 8 bases map to TRBD1. Trimming at V came to 5 bases and at J to 6 bases, leaving 9 bases not matched to a gene. The germline V gene encodes CDR1 SGHVS and CDR2 FQNEAQ. This CDR3 has 15 amino acids.

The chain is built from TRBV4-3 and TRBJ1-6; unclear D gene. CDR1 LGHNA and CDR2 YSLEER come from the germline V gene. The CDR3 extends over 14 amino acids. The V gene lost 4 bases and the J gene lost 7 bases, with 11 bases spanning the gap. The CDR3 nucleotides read TGCGCCAGCAGCCGGGCCAACGAAAATTCACCCCTCCACTTT. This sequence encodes CASSRANENSPLHF.

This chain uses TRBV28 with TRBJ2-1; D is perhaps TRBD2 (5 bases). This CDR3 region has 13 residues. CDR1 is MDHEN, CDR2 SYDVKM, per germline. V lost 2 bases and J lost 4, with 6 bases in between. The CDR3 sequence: CASSLPGYNEQFF. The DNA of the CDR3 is TGTGCCAGCAGTTTACCGGGGTACAATGAGCAGTTCTTC.

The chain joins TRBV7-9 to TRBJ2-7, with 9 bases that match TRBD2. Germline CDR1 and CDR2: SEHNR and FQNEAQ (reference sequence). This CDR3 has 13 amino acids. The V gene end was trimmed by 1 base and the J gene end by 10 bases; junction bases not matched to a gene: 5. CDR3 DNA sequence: TGTGCCAGCAGCTTAGGGTTAGCGGGAGCACAGTACTTC. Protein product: CASSLGLAGAQYF.

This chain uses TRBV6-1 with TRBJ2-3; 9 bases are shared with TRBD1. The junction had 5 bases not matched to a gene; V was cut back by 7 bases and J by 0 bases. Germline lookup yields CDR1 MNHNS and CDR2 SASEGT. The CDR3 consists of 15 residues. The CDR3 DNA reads TGTGCCAGCACAGGGGGGACAGGGAGCACAGATACGCAGTATTTT. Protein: CASTGGTGSTDTQYF.

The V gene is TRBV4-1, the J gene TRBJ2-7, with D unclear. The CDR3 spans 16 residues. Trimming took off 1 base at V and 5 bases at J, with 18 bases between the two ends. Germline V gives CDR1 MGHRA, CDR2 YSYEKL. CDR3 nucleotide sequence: TGCGCCAGCAGCCAAGTGCTACCACCAGGTAGGAACGAGCAGTACTTC. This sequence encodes CASSQVLPPGRNEQYF.

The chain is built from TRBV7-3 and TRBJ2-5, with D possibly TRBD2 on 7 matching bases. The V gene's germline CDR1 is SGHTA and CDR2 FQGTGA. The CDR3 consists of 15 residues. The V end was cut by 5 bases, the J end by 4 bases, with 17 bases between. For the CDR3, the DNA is TGTGCCAGCAGCCCGGGGGGACATAAGGGAGAGACCCAGTACTTC. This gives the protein CASSPGGHKGETQYF.

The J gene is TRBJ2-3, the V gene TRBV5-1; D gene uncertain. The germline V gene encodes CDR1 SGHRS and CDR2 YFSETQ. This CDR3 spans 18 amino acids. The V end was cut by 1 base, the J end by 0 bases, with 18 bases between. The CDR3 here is CASSLPTAETSSTDTQYF. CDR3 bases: TGCGCCAGCAGCTTGCCGACGGCTGAGACTTCTAGCACAGATACGCAGTATTTT.

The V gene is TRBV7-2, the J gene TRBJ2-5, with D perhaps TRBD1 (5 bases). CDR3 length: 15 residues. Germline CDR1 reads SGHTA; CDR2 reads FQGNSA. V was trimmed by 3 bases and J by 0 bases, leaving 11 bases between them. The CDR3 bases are TGTGCCAGCAGCTTGCAGACAGTCTACCAAGAGACCCAGTACTTC. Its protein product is CASSLQTVYQETQYF.

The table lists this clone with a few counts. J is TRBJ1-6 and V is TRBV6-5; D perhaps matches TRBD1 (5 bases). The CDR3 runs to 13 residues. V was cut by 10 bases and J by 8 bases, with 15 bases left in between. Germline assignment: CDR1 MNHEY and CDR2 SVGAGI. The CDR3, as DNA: TGTGCCACCTCGGGACTGAGGCATTCACCCCTCCACTTT. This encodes CATSGLRHSPLHF.

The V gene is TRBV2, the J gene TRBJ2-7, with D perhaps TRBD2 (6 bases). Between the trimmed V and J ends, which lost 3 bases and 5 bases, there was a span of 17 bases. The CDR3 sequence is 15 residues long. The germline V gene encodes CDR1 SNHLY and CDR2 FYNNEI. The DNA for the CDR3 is TGTGCCAGCAGTGAGGATGGGTTAGCGGTTAACGAGCAGTACTTC. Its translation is CASSEDGLAVNEQYF. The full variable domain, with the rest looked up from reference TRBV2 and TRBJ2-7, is EPEVTQTPSHQVTQMGQEVILRCVPISNHLYFYWYRQILGQKVEFLVSFYNNEISEKSEIFDDQFSVERPDGSNFTLKIRSTKLEDSAMYFCASSEDGLAVNEQYFGPGTRLTVT.